Reported below is one TCR beta chain. The sample belongs to a study of T cells expressing NK-cell markers. Germline V gene sequence: CDR1 SGHRS, CDR2 YFSETQ. This CDR3 comprises 18 residues. TCRdb reworked the 5' RACE reads into one entry per CDR3 protein, no DNA. The sample has about 400,000 distinct CDR3 sequences. This clonotype was sampled from a woman aged 50 to 60 in good health. Material for sequencing was blood T cells: a sorted CD56 or NKG2C T cell subset, CD4+ or CD8+ T cells, or bulk PBMC T cells (not recorded which). The chain couples TRBV5-1 to TRBJ2-6; TCRdb indicates TRBD2, and absent DNA this call remains unverified. The chain's CDR3 is CASSWNLAGGSGANVLTF.